The 28 T cell receptor beta chains given below trace back to one sample, sequenced in a study of neurological immune-mediated disorders. In TCRdb, the 5' RACE reads were re-called with MiXCR into one record per CDR3 protein. The table shows under 75,000 distinct CDR3 sequences, with roughly 5% occurring only once. Sequencing used PBMCs. All receptors come from a human donor with multiple sclerosis. The donor label of this sample is uncertain.

The sample holds many counts of this clonotype. The CDR3: CASSGTGEQGPYF. The CDR3 DNA sequence: TGTGCCAGCAGCGGGACAGGGGAACAGGGGCCGTACTTC. The chain links TRBV7-9 to TRBJ2-7, with 10 nucleotides matching TRBD1. The germline V gene has CDR1 SEHNR and CDR2 FQNEAQ (reference sequence). CDR3 length equals 13 residues. J was trimmed by 12 bases and V by 5 bases; bases with no gene match: 10.

Of note for this clonotype: The DNA is omitted, as the CDR3 cannot be located on it reliably, and the CDR3 follows TCRdb's listing. The rearrangement uses TRBV7-2 and TRBJ2-6; the table's D gene call, TRBD2, was not cross checked with the DNA. The germline CDR1 and CDR2 sequences are SGHTA and FQGNSA. 22 amino acids form the CDR3, both terminal residues included. CDR3 sequence: CASSFYICSARVWDSGANVLTF.

This clonotype was seen ten or more times. The chain links TRBV5-1 to TRBJ1-2; no clear D gene. CDR1 and CDR2 from the germline V gene are SGHRS and YFSETQ. This CDR3 is 13 amino acids long. V shed 5 bases and J shed 5 bases, with 13 bases lying between them. The CDR3 region has the DNA TGCGCCAGCAGATTTAAAGAGGGTTATGGCTACACCTTC. This gives the protein CASRFKEGYGYTF. Complete variable domain (other parts from reference TRBV5-1 and TRBJ1-2): KAGVTQTPRYLIKTRGQQVTLSCSPISGHRSVSWYQQTPGQGLQFLFEYFSETQRNKGNFPGRFSGRQFSNSRSEMNVSTLELGDSALYLCASRFKEGYGYTFGSGTRLTVV.

Many counts were recorded for this clonotype. The V and J genes are TRBV20-1 and TRBJ2-5; perhaps TRBD1 as D (5 bases). Between the trimmed V and J ends, which lost 6 bases and 0 bases, there was a span of 11 bases. Per the germline V gene, CDR1 is DFQATT and CDR2 is SNEGSKA (reference sequence). This CDR3 is 13 amino acids long. This CDR3 reads CSAKKGYQETQYF. CDR3 DNA: TGCAGTGCGAAAAAGGGGTACCAAGAGACCCAGTACTTC.

The CDR3 protein is CASKRKQYF. CDR3 coding DNA: TGTGCCAGCAAGAGGAAGCAGTACTTC. V and J are TRBV6-8 and TRBJ2-7; D remains unclear. Germline V CDR1 and CDR2: MNHGY, SAAAGT. The CDR3 contains 9 residues. V lost 7 bases to trimming and J lost 8 bases, with 6 bases between them.

The sample holds many counts of this clonotype. CDR3 DNA sequence: TGTGCCAGCAGCCAAGATCGCGGGGGGAACACCGGGGAGCTGTTTTTT. It translates to CASSQDRGGNTGELFF. The chain couples TRBV4-2 to TRBJ2-2, with 7 positions matching TRBD2. The ends lost 0 bases at V and 1 base at J; junction bases unmatched: 2. Germline V gene sequence: CDR1 LGHNA, CDR2 YNFKEQ. The CDR3 is 16 residues long.

This clonotype was counted at least ten times. V usage is TRBV6-1 and J usage is TRBJ1-2; D unclear. V dropped 1 base and J dropped 2 bases, with 11 bases sitting between them. The CDR3 sequence is 15 residues long. The V gene's germline CDR1 is MNHNS and CDR2 SASEGT. The CDR3 loop is CASSEGGWKNYGYTF. The CDR3 nucleotides are TGTGCCAGCAGTGAAGGAGGTTGGAAAAACTATGGCTACACCTTC.

This clonotype has at least ten counts. The J gene is TRBJ2-2, the V gene TRBV5-1; 8 positions match TRBD2. This CDR3 spans 18 amino acids. Germline trimming cut 0 bases from V and 0 bases from J; bases unmatched to any gene: 7. The germline V gene encodes CDR1 SGHRS and CDR2 YFSETQ. The chain's CDR3 is CASSLELSGVTNTGELFF. In nucleotides, the CDR3 is TGCGCCAGCAGCTTGGAGCTTAGCGGGGTCACGAACACCGGGGAGCTGTTTTTT.

This clonotype was seen at least ten times. This CDR3 is CSAEDRLSYEQYF. The CDR3 nucleotides read TGCAGCGCCGAAGACAGACTCTCCTACGAGCAGTACTTC. The genes are TRBV29-1 and TRBJ2-7, with a weak D call TRBD1 (5 bases). Trimming removed 7 bases from V and 0 bases from J, with 13 bases in between. Germline loops: CDR1 SQVTM, CDR2 ANQGSEA. This CDR3 spans 13 amino acids.

This clonotype turned up a few times. The V call is TRBV3-1, the J call TRBJ1-2; the D is unclear. The germline V gene has CDR1 LGHDT and CDR2 YNNKEL (reference sequence). This CDR3 is built from 16 residues. The V gene lost 3 bases and the J gene lost 4 bases, with 18 bases spanning the gap. CDR3 region: CASSQGFFAKVYGYTF. CDR3 in DNA: TGTGCCAGCAGCCAGGGATTCTTTGCGAAGGTCTATGGCTACACCTTC.

CDR3 DNA sequence: TGCGCCAGCAGCCAAGGCCAGATTAACTATGGCTACACCTTC. It yields the protein CASSQGQINYGYTF. The J gene is TRBJ1-2, the V gene TRBV4-1; D is ambiguous. Germline-derived CDR1 and CDR2 are MGHRA and YSYEKL. V gave up 1 base and J gave up 1 base, with 7 bases separating them. This CDR3 contains 14 residues.

This clonotype was seen at least ten times. J is TRBJ1-1 and V is TRBV29-1, with D possibly TRBD1 on 6 matching bases. The germline gives CDR1 SQVTM, CDR2 ANQGSEA. The CDR3 has 13 amino acids. V dropped 8 bases and J dropped 0 bases, with 13 bases sitting between them. The CDR3, as DNA: TGCAGCCACCGACAGGACTTGAACACTGAAGCTTTCTTT. Translated, it gives CSHRQDLNTEAFF.

This clonotype has ten or more counts. The chain joins TRBV7-8 to TRBJ2-3; 11 bases are shared with TRBD1. The CDR3 spans 16 residues. The junction had 7 bases not matched to a gene; V was cut back by 5 bases and J by 3 bases. The germline CDR1 and CDR2 sequences are SGHVS and FQNEAQ. The CDR3 DNA is TGTGCCAGCAGCAGGGGTTGGGACAGGGGGACAGATACGCAGTATTTT. Translated: CASSRGWDRGTDTQYF.

This clonotype was counted at least ten times. This chain uses TRBV6-5 with TRBJ1-1; D might be TRBD1 (6 bases). V was shortened by 2 bases and J by 7 bases, with 14 bases between the two germline ends. Germline loops: CDR1 MNHEY, CDR2 SVGAGI. This CDR3 region has 14 residues. In DNA, the CDR3 is TGTGCCAGCAGTTACGTTCTTACAGGGCTTGAAGCTTTCTTT. The encoded protein is CASSYVLTGLEAFF.

This clonotype was observed at least ten times. V is TRBV6-6 and J is TRBJ1-1, with 9 bases that match TRBD1. This CDR3 is built from 15 residues. Germline-derived CDR1 and CDR2 are MNHNY and SVGAGI (reference sequence). V dropped 5 bases and J dropped 3; count of bases not matched to a gene: 7. CDR3 residues: CASSSRDRVYTEAFF. The DNA for the CDR3 is TGTGCCAGCAGTAGTCGGGACAGGGTTTACACTGAAGCTTTCTTT.

There are many counts of this clonotype. V and J are TRBV11-3 and TRBJ2-3; 11 positions agree with TRBD2. Germline loops: CDR1 SGHNT, CDR2 YENEEA. Germline trimming cut 5 bases from V and 3 bases from J; bases unmatched to any gene: 10. The CDR3 covers 17 residues. This CDR3 is CASSPSGSGGATDTQYF. The CDR3 nucleotides read TGTGCCAGCAGCCCCAGCGGTAGCGGGGGGGCGACAGATACGCAGTATTTT.

This clonotype came up many times. V usage is TRBV11-2 and J usage is TRBJ2-5; 10 bases match TRBD1. This CDR3 contains 15 residues. Unmatched junction bases numbered 4, after V lost 2 bases and J lost 4 bases. CDR1 SGHAT and CDR2 FQNNGV come from the germline V gene. The CDR3 coding sequence is TGTGCCAGCAGCTTACCGACAGGGGGCTTAGAGACCCAGTACTTC. Translated: CASSLPTGGLETQYF.

This clonotype was counted at least ten times. This chain connects TRBV20-1 to TRBJ2-6; no firm D call. Trimming took off 5 bases at V and 1 base at J, with 6 bases between the two ends. The CDR3 has 13 residues. CDR1 is DFQATT and CDR2 is SNEGSKA in the germline V gene (reference sequence). CDR3 sequence: CSAFQSGANVLTF. The CDR3 DNA reads TGCAGTGCTTTCCAGTCTGGGGCCAACGTCCTGACTTTC.

This clonotype has ten or more counts. This rearrangement joins TRBV6-6 to TRBJ2-5, with a tentative D call TRBD2 (6 bases). Germline-derived CDR1 and CDR2 are MNHNY and SVGAGI (reference sequence). The CDR3 is 13 amino acids. Trimming removed 5 bases at V and 5 bases at J, with 12 bases between. CDR3 nucleotides: TGTGCCAGCAGTATCACTAGCCAGGAGACCCAGTACTTC. Protein: CASSITSQETQYF.

This clonotype showed up many times. The chain carries TRBV3-1 and TRBJ1-2; weak D call: TRBD1 (5 bases). Germline-derived CDR1 and CDR2 are LGHDT and YNNKEL (reference sequence). V was shortened by 2 bases and J by 3 bases, with 16 bases between the two germline ends. The length of the CDR3 is 16 residues. CDR3 in DNA: TGTGCCAGCAGCCAAAGGTGGGCAGGGAGTGACTATGGCTACACCTTC. Encoded protein: CASSQRWAGSDYGYTF.

This clonotype appeared many times. J is TRBJ2-1 and V is TRBV20-1, with 7 positions matching TRBD2. The CDR3 extends over 16 amino acids. The germline gives CDR1 DFQATT, CDR2 SNEGSKA (reference sequence). Unmatched junction bases numbered 16, after V lost 5 bases and J lost 6 bases. The CDR3 nucleotides are TGCAGTGCTGAGGCGGGGGAAGCAGTTCGGGTCAATGAGCAGTTCTTC. The encoded protein is CSAEAGEAVRVNEQFF.

This clonotype was observed many times. The rearrangement joins TRBV5-5 to TRBJ2-3; TRBD2 is a possible D gene (6 bases). The V end lost 2 bases, the J end lost 7 bases, and 14 bases lay between the germline ends. The CDR3 runs 14 residues. Germline CDR1 SGHKS, CDR2 YYEKEE (reference sequence). The chain's CDR3 is CASSLVAVGNTQYF. The CDR3 DNA is TGTGCCAGCAGCTTAGTAGCGGTAGGAAATACGCAGTATTTT.

This clonotype appeared many times. The V call is TRBV5-1, the J call TRBJ1-2; perhaps TRBD1 as D (5 bases). The germline CDR1 and CDR2 sequences are SGHRS and YFSETQ. The CDR3 length is 14 residues. V was pared by 4 bases and J by 10 bases, with 20 bases between. The CDR3 DNA follows: TGCGCCAGCAGCCCCGTGGGGACCCGTGGGGACTACACCTTC. Protein: CASSPVGTRGDYTF.

This clonotype was seen repeatedly, ten times or more. The J gene is TRBJ1-5, the V gene TRBV4-1; no clear D. V was clipped by 0 bases and J by 7 bases, with 4 bases between them. The germline CDR1 and CDR2 sequences are MGHRA and YSYEKL. This CDR3 is built from 12 residues. CDR3 in amino acids: CASSQDGQPQHF. The CDR3 DNA follows: TGCGCCAGCAGCCAAGATGGGCAGCCCCAGCATTTT.

This clonotype was recorded at least ten times. The V call is TRBV12-3 or TRBV12-4, the J call TRBJ2-3; TRBD1 agrees at 10 bases. The CDR3 covers 17 residues. The V segment lost 6 bases and the J segment 3 bases; nucleotides outside the gene matches: 12. The CDR3 DNA reads as TGTGCCAGCAGGGGGAAACTGGGACAGGGGAGTACAGATACGCAGTATTTT. Protein: CASRGKLGQGSTDTQYF.

This clonotype was detected ten times or more. The chain combines TRBV29-1 with TRBJ1-1; maybe TRBD1 (5 bases). This CDR3 is 14 amino acids long. Looked up from germline, CDR1 is SQVTM and CDR2 is ANQGSEA. Trimming cost V 7 bases and J 5 bases, with 20 bases left between them. The CDR3 is CSAHPGGVGTEAFF. In DNA form, the CDR3 reads TGCAGCGCCCACCCCGGGGGAGTGGGAACTGAAGCTTTCTTT.

Many counts were recorded for this clonotype. This chain's CDR3 is CASSLGGHPSSGANVLTF. CDR3 nucleotide sequence: TGCGCCAGCAGCTTGGGGGGGCATCCTAGCTCTGGGGCCAACGTCCTGACTTTC. The rearrangement uses TRBV5-1 and TRBJ2-6; tentative D call: TRBD1 (6 bases). The V gene lost 0 bases and the J gene lost 0 bases, with 13 bases spanning the gap. This CDR3 region has 18 residues. The germline V gene encodes CDR1 SGHRS and CDR2 YFSETQ.

At least ten counts were recorded for this clonotype. The rearrangement links TRBV29-1 to TRBJ1-1; weak D call: TRBD1 (6 bases). The CDR3 is made up of 13 amino acids. Trimming left V 4 bases short and J 4 bases short, with 13 bases between. Germline V CDR1 and CDR2: SQVTM, ANQGSEA. CDR3 protein: CSVGDKSGTEAFF. The CDR3 coding sequence is TGCAGCGTTGGGGACAAGTCGGGCACTGAAGCTTTCTTT.